The sequence of this T cell receptor (beta chain) was determined in a study of human thymus T cells. Study-wide results and caveats: Unrelated individuals were reported by related research to share highly overlapping thymic repertoires. V and J genes seemed to be used with bias in thymic and blood repertoires.

Corrective cardiac operations yielded the resected thymus tissue. Donor material was obtained from healthy Finnish infants undergoing corrective surgery for congenital heart defects. A note on this clone: Its target is not known.

Germline values: CDR1 SGHVS, CDR2 FQNEAQ. The CDR3 consists of 14 residues. The V gene lost 5 bases and the J gene lost 0 bases, with 10 bases spanning the gap. Sequenced by immunoSEQ multiplex PCR; TCRdb stores in-frame clones only, minus some. Here the sample spans some 78,000 clones, nearly 98% being singletons. This TCR was sampled from a boy younger than two with a congenital heart defect but otherwise immunologically healthy. This chain links TRBV7-8 with TRBJ1-2, with TRBD1 as a possible D gene (6 bases). The sequenced material came from thymus tissue. The CDR3 DNA sequence: TGTGCCAGCAGCACCAGGACAGCTAACTATGGCTACACCTTC. As protein: CASSTRTANYGYTF. Full variable domain (rest looked up from reference TRBV7-8 and TRBJ1-2): GAGVSQSPRYKVAKRGQDVALRCDPISGHVSLFWYQQALGQGPEFLTYFQNEAQLDKSGLPSDRFFAERPEGSVSTLKIQRTQQEDSAVYLCASSTRTANYGYTFGSGTRLTVV.